This passage covers 20 T cell receptor beta chains from one sample sequenced in a study of shared clonotypes between healthy human individuals. Using immunoSEQ multiplex PCR, the repertoire was profiled, and TCRdb retains in-frame clones only, with some absent. The sample holds 2 million to 2.5 million clones; over 85% are singletons and the top ten take around 0.4%. The specimen was naive CD4+ T cells from PBMCs. Subset defined: CD45RA+ positively selected. All receptors derive from a young man in good health. Some clones in this sample may be carry-over from other donors' samples.

This clone came up a few times. The V and J genes are TRBV5-6 and TRBJ1-5, with a possible D match to TRBD1 (5 bases). The CDR3 contains 13 residues. Trimming took 4 bases from V and 11 from J, leaving 16 bases between them. CDR1 is SGHDT and CDR2 is YYEEEE in the germline V gene. The CDR3 DNA is TGTGCCAGCAGCACAGGTCGAGAGGAGGCCCAGCATTTT. Encoded protein: CASSTGREEAQHF. Supplemented by reference TRBV5-6 and TRBJ1-5, the full variable domain reads DAGVTQSPTHLIKTRGQQVTLRCSPKSGHDTVSWYQQALGQGPQFIFQYYEEEERQRGNFPDRFSGHQFPNYSSELNVNALLLGDSALYLCASSTGREEAQHFGDGTRLSIL.

The chain employs TRBV18 and TRBJ1-2; D is unclear. The CDR3 has 11 residues. Looked up from germline, CDR1 is KGHSH and CDR2 is LQKENI. V was clipped by 2 bases and J by 7 bases, with 5 bases between them. CDR3 nucleotides: TGTGCCAGCTCACCAGGCCCTGGCTACACCTTC. The encoded protein is CASSPGPGYTF.

The chain combines TRBV29-1 with TRBJ1-2; the D is unclear. CDR3 length equals 13 residues. The germline CDR1 and CDR2 sequences are SQVTM and ANQGSEA. V lost 7 bases and J 0 bases, leaving 12 bases between the germline ends. CDR3 amino acids: CSAQPAPNYGYTF. The CDR3, as DNA: TGCAGCGCTCAACCCGCCCCTAACTATGGCTACACCTTC. Variable domain in full (rest from reference TRBV29-1 and TRBJ1-2): SAVISQKPSRDICQRGTSLTIQCQVDSQVTMMFWYRQQPGQSLTLIATANQGSEATYESGFVIDKFPISRPNLTFSTLTVSNMSPEDSSIYLCSAQPAPNYGYTFGSGTRLTVV.

The rearrangement joins TRBV5-6 to TRBJ2-7, with 7 bases aligning to TRBD1. In germline, CDR1 is SGHDT, CDR2 YYEEEE. The length of the CDR3 is 15 residues. V was pared by 1 base and J by 0 bases, with 4 bases of the junction left unmatched. The CDR3 is CASSLPGTASYEQYF. The CDR3 nucleotides read TGTGCCAGCAGCTTGCCCGGGACAGCCTCCTACGAGCAGTACTTC.

This chain links TRBV2 with TRBJ2-5; 9 nucleotides align to TRBD1. Germline CDR1 reads SNHLY; CDR2 reads FYNNEI. This CDR3 is built from 14 residues. V was pared by 5 bases and J by 5 bases, with 6 bases of the junction left unmatched. The CDR3 DNA reads as TGTGCCAGCAGTTGGGACAGGGCCGAGGAGACCCAGTACTTC. This encodes CASSWDRAEETQYF. The entire variable domain, with the rest obtained from reference TRBV2 and TRBJ2-5, is as follows: EPEVTQTPSHQVTQMGQEVILRCVPISNHLYFYWYRQILGQKVEFLVSFYNNEISEKSEIFDDQFSVERPDGSNFTLKIRSTKLEDSAMYFCASSWDRAEETQYFGPGTRLLVL.

This rearrangement joins TRBV18 to TRBJ1-3, with 11 nucleotides matching TRBD1. Germline CDR1 and CDR2: KGHSH and LQKENI. Trimming at V came to 1 base and at J to 7 bases, leaving 6 bases not matched to a gene. The CDR3 totals 16 residues. The CDR3 loop is CASSPQGQGARNTIYF. CDR3 DNA sequence: TGTGCCAGCTCACCACAAGGACAGGGGGCGCGGAACACCATATATTTT.

The chain has TRBV6-1 and TRBJ2-1; 10 positions agree with TRBD2. The CDR3 has 15 amino acids. Per germline, CDR1 MNHNS and CDR2 SASEGT. V was pared by 10 bases and J by 9 bases, with 15 bases of the junction left unmatched. As DNA, the CDR3 is TGTGCCATCGTACTACTAGCGGGGAGCGTCAGTGAGCAGTTCTTC. Translation gives CAIVLLAGSVSEQFF.

Note on this clone: Other DNA sequences in the same sample also yield this CDR3. The rearrangement links TRBV18 to TRBJ2-7; tentatively, D is TRBD1 or TRBD2 (5 bases each). The V gene's germline CDR1 is KGHSH and CDR2 LQKENI. This CDR3 has 13 residues. V was cut by 0 bases and J by 5 bases, with 8 bases left in between. CDR3 coding DNA: TGTGCCAGCTCACCACCGGGGGTCGACGAGCAGTACTTC. It codes for CASSPPGVDEQYF.

This chain links TRBV18 with TRBJ2-5; D may correspond to TRBD1 or TRBD2 (5 bases each). The CDR3 runs 16 residues. Germline CDR1 and CDR2: KGHSH and LQKENI. V shed 0 bases and J shed 1 base, with 12 bases lying between them. CDR3 region: CASSPPSGARQETQYF. CDR3 DNA: TGTGCCAGCTCACCACCTTCCGGGGCCCGCCAAGAGACCCAGTACTTC.

This sequence joins TRBV6-6 and TRBJ1-1; 9 bases line up with TRBD1. Germline-derived CDR1 and CDR2 are MNHNY and SVGAGI (reference sequence). Trimming cost V 5 bases and J 4 bases; bases outside gene matches: 5. The CDR3 is made up of 14 amino acids. CDR3 residues: CASSPQGASTEAFF. The CDR3 nucleotides are TGTGCCAGCAGTCCACAGGGGGCTAGCACTGAAGCTTTCTTT.

The chain is built from TRBV7-9 and TRBJ2-1; tentatively, D is TRBD1 or TRBD2 (6 bases each). Germline V CDR1 and CDR2: SEHNR, FQNEAQ (reference sequence). V lost 6 bases, J lost 3 bases, and 21 bases lay in between. This CDR3 is 17 amino acids long. The CDR3, as DNA: TGTGCCAGCAGACCCAAAGGGGGAGGAGGTTACTACAATGAGCAGTTCTTC. It encodes CASRPKGGGGYYNEQFF.

The V gene is TRBV18, the J gene TRBJ2-1; 14 positions agree with TRBD2. The CDR3 sequence is 19 residues long. Germline V gives CDR1 KGHSH, CDR2 LQKENI. V shed 2 bases, J shed 0 bases, and the junction held 6 bases outside the gene matches. The CDR3 region has the DNA TGTGCCAGCTCACCATCGGGACTAGCGGGAGAGGGCTCCTACAATGAGCAGTTCTTC. Translated, it gives CASSPSGLAGEGSYNEQFF. Based on the CDR3 plus reference TRBV18 and TRBJ2-1, the full variable domain is NAGVMQNPRHLVRRRGQEARLRCSPMKGHSHVYWYRQLPEEGLKFMVYLQKENIIDESGMPKERFSAEFPKEGPSILRIQQVVRGDSAAYFCASSPSGLAGEGSYNEQFFGPGTRLTVL.

The genes are TRBV5-1 and TRBJ2-3, with 11 bases that match TRBD2. Germline V gene lookup returns CDR1 SGHRS and CDR2 YFSETQ. The ends lost 1 base at V and 5 bases at J; junction bases unmatched: 12. CDR3 length: 18 residues. The CDR3 DNA follows: TGCGCCAGCAGCTTGCCCGGGACTAGCGGTCCGGGCAGAGATACGCAGTATTTT. Translated: CASSLPGTSGPGRDTQYF. The full variable domain, its missing parts supplied by reference TRBV5-1 and TRBJ2-3, is KAGVTQTPRYLIKTRGQQVTLSCSPISGHRSVSWYQQTPGQGLQFLFEYFSETQRNKGNFPGRFSGRQFSNSRSEMNVSTLELGDSALYLCASSLPGTSGPGRDTQYFGPGTRLTVL.

The chain has TRBV5-4 and TRBJ1-3; D is ambiguous. V lost 3 bases, J lost 6 bases, and 13 bases lay in between. Germline-derived CDR1 and CDR2 are SGHNT and YYREEE (reference sequence). The CDR3 runs 14 residues. The CDR3 protein is CASSSPGVTNTIYF. CDR3 bases: TGTGCCAGCAGCTCCCCGGGTGTGACAAACACCATATATTTT.

The gene calls are TRBV29-1 and TRBJ2-5; D is unclear. The germline V gene encodes CDR1 SQVTM and CDR2 ANQGSEA. V was cut by 4 bases and J by 5 bases, with 14 bases left in between. The CDR3 consists of 13 residues. The CDR3 loop is CSVGGVLRETQYF. The CDR3 bases are TGCAGCGTTGGTGGGGTCCTTCGGGAGACCCAGTACTTC.

Concerning this clone: Other DNA sequences in this sample translate to the same CDR3. V is TRBV5-6 and J is TRBJ1-1, with D tentatively TRBD1 (5 bases). Trimming pared 5 bases from V and 0 bases from J, leaving 11 bases between. In germline, CDR1 is SGHDT, CDR2 YYEEEE. The CDR3 contains 14 residues. Written as DNA, the CDR3 is TGTGCCAGCAGTTTAGGACACCTGAACACTGAAGCTTTCTTT. It encodes CASSLGHLNTEAFF.

V gene TRBV10-2 combines with J gene TRBJ2-7; D unclear. The CDR3 is 11 residues long. The V end was cut by 9 bases, the J end by 0 bases, with 6 bases between. Germline assignment: CDR1 WSHSY and CDR2 SAAADI. CDR3 bases: TGCGCCAGTCTGCACTCCTACGAGCAGTACTTC. This gives the protein CASLHSYEQYF.

This rearrangement joins TRBV11-3 to TRBJ2-3, with D uncertain. This CDR3 is built from 13 residues. Germline values: CDR1 SGHNT, CDR2 YENEEA. Trimming removed 5 bases at V and 0 bases at J, with 6 bases between. The CDR3 spells CASSKSSTDTQYF. The CDR3, as DNA: TGTGCCAGCAGCAAAAGTAGCACAGATACGCAGTATTTT.

Worth noting for this clone: The identical CDR3 is also encoded by other nucleotide sequences in the sample. The chain uses TRBV5-1 and TRBJ2-2; 9 nucleotides align to TRBD1. The CDR3 length is 14 residues. V shed 3 bases and J 3 bases; nucleotides not matched to a gene: 0. Germline V gives CDR1 SGHRS, CDR2 YFSETQ. The CDR3 protein is CASSWTGDTGELFF. The CDR3 DNA is TGCGCCAGCAGCTGGACAGGGGACACCGGGGAGCTGTTTTTT.

The genes are TRBV11-2 and TRBJ1-1; the match to TRBD1 covers 7 bases. The germline CDR1 and CDR2 sequences are SGHAT and FQNNGV. V gave up 7 bases and J gave up 6 bases; unmatched junction bases: 17. The CDR3 extends over 16 amino acids. The chain's CDR3 is CASTEGAAGTRAEAFF. The DNA of the CDR3 is TGTGCCAGCACCGAGGGGGCTGCAGGGACGCGGGCTGAAGCTTTCTTT.